The 18 T cell receptor beta chains below all came from one sample that was sequenced in a study of cytomegalovirus exposure and HLA in healthy donors (dated by TCRdb to about 2017). The library was made by the immunoSEQ multiplex PCR assay. For the multiplex PCR, a mixture combining 60 forward primers for TCR Vbeta segments and 13 reverse primers for TCR Jbeta segments was used. TCRdb stores this immuneACCESS table with in-frame sequences only. Part of the clones is absent; in the studies checked, under half of the shortfall reflects unresolved V genes, and no reason is known for the rest. For this sample the table gives tens of thousands of clones, of which around three quarters were detected only once. The biggest ten clones account for about 22% of the sample. Sequencing input: PBMCs. These TCRs come from a woman in her forties in good health and CMV-seropositive.

This clone turned up a few times. The chain carries TRBV6-1 and TRBJ2-5; D might be TRBD2 (6 bases). Trimming took off 6 bases at V and 0 bases at J, with 17 bases between the two ends. Germline CDR1 reads MNHNS; CDR2 reads SASEGT. CDR3 length: 16 residues. The CDR3 is CASRELASTYQETQYF. The DNA of the CDR3 is TGTGCCAGCAGAGAACTAGCCTCCACGTACCAAGAGACCCAGTACTTC.

This CDR3 is CASSTPIAGGNTGELFF. CDR3 DNA sequence: TGTGCCAGCAGCACGCCGATAGCGGGGGGTAACACCGGGGAGCTGTTTTTT. The chain recombines TRBV9 with TRBJ2-2; 10 bases agree with TRBD2. CDR1 and CDR2 (germline): SGDLS, YYNGEE. This CDR3 comprises 17 residues. J was trimmed by 2 bases and V by 4 bases; bases with no gene match: 8. Drawing the rest from reference TRBV9 and TRBJ2-2, the complete variable domain is DSGVTQTPKHLITATGQRVTLRCSPRSGDLSVYWYQQSLDQGLQFLIQYYNGEERAKGNILERFSAQQFPDLHSELNLSSLELGDSALYFCASSTPIAGGNTGELFFGEGSRLTVL.

This rearrangement joins TRBV27 to TRBJ2-7; maybe TRBD1 (5 bases). Germline lookup yields CDR1 MNHEY and CDR2 SMNVEV (reference sequence). V was trimmed by 3 bases and J by 3 bases, leaving 9 bases between them. The CDR3 contains 13 residues. The CDR3 sequence: CASSLVRGYEQYF. CDR3 bases: TGTGCCAGCAGTTTGGTTAGGGGCTACGAGCAGTACTTC.

V gene TRBV7-9 combines with J gene TRBJ2-2, with 8 bases that match TRBD1. Germline CDR1 is SEHNR and CDR2 is FQNEAQ (reference sequence). This CDR3 spans 14 amino acids. V lost 6 bases to trimming and J lost 5 bases; unmatched junction nucleotides: 5. CDR3 nucleotide sequence: TGTGCCAGCAGTCGACAGGGGAATACCGGGGAGCTGTTTTTT. Its protein is CASSRQGNTGELFF.

The chain recombines TRBV7-9 with TRBJ2-3; TRBD1 matches at 9 bases. This CDR3 is built from 17 residues. The J segment lost 1 base and the V segment lost 6 bases, leaving 11 bases of the junction unmatched. CDR1 and CDR2 (germline): SEHNR, FQNEAQ (reference sequence). Written as DNA, the CDR3 is TGTGCCAGCAGGCCGATTGACAGGGGGATCGGCACAGATACGCAGTATTTT. It is translated as CASRPIDRGIGTDTQYF.

The chain combines TRBV7-9 with TRBJ2-5; TRBD2 agrees at 13 bases. In germline, CDR1 is SEHNR, CDR2 FQNEAQ (reference sequence). This CDR3 has 15 residues. With 6 bases clipped from V and 1 base from J, the junction kept 2 bases outside the gene matches. The DNA of the CDR3 is TGTGCCAGCAGGACTAGCGGGGGGATCCAAGAGACCCAGTACTTC. It translates to CASRTSGGIQETQYF.

The chain has TRBV27 and TRBJ1-2, with 7 nucleotides matching TRBD1. Unmatched junction bases numbered 10, after V lost 6 bases and J lost 6 bases. Germline V CDR1 and CDR2: MNHEY, SMNVEV (reference sequence). CDR3 length: 14 residues. CDR3 region: CASSRGTVGDGYTF. The CDR3 coding sequence is TGTGCCAGCAGCCGAGGGACAGTTGGGGATGGCTACACCTTC.

This clone was counted between two and nine times. The chain links TRBV29-1 to TRBJ1-1; TRBD1 matches at 8 bases. The V gene's germline CDR1 is SQVTM and CDR2 ANQGSEA. With 5 bases clipped from V and 6 bases from J, the junction kept 2 bases outside the gene matches. This CDR3 has 11 residues. The CDR3 DNA reads as TGCAGCGTTACAGGGGGGCCTGAAGCTTTCTTT. This codes for CSVTGGPEAFF.

This rearrangement joins TRBV4-2 to TRBJ2-3; 8 positions agree with TRBD1. Trimming at V came to 1 base and at J to 4 bases, leaving 4 bases not matched to a gene. The CDR3 loop spans 15 amino acids. Germline CDR1 reads LGHNA; CDR2 reads YNFKEQ. In DNA form, the CDR3 reads TGTGCCAGCAGCCAAGCAGGGGGCGGGTCAGATACGCAGTATTTT. Protein: CASSQAGGGSDTQYF.

The rearrangement links TRBV6-5 to TRBJ2-7, with 9 positions matching TRBD1. Germline V gene sequence: CDR1 MNHEY, CDR2 SVGAGI. J lost 5 bases, V lost 5 bases, and 7 bases had no gene match. The CDR3 is 14 residues long. The CDR3 region has the DNA TGTGCCAGCAGTGTCGACAGGGGGGTCGACGAGCAGTACTTC. Encoded protein: CASSVDRGVDEQYF.

This chain uses TRBV2 with TRBJ1-4; D gene uncertain. Trimming removed 3 bases at V and 5 bases at J, with 10 bases between. CDR1 and CDR2 (germline): SNHLY, FYNNEI. The CDR3 runs to 14 residues. The CDR3 loop reads CASSEPPGNEKLFF. In DNA form, the CDR3 reads TGTGCCAGCAGTGAGCCCCCAGGCAATGAAAAACTGTTTTTT.

The chain combines TRBV5-1 with TRBJ2-1; 9 bases are a match to TRBD2. Germline V lookup: CDR1 SGHRS, CDR2 YFSETQ. The V gene end was trimmed by 0 bases and the J gene end by 8 bases; junction bases not matched to a gene: 6. The CDR3 contains 15 residues. The CDR3: CASSLGSGLAYEQFF. The CDR3 nucleotides are TGCGCCAGCAGCTTGGGTTCGGGACTAGCATATGAGCAGTTCTTC. The entire variable domain, with the rest obtained from reference TRBV5-1 and TRBJ2-1, is as follows: KAGVTQTPRYLIKTRGQQVTLSCSPISGHRSVSWYQQTPGQGLQFLFEYFSETQRNKGNFPGRFSGRQFSNSRSEMNVSTLELGDSALYLCASSLGSGLAYEQFFGPGTRLTVL.

The chain joins TRBV30 to TRBJ2-3, with 9 bases that match TRBD1. The V gene end was trimmed by 4 bases and the J gene end by 1 base; junction bases not matched to a gene: 3. The CDR3 sequence is 14 residues long. Germline V gene lookup returns CDR1 GTSNPN and CDR2 SVGIG (reference sequence). CDR3 sequence (DNA): TGTGCCTGGAACCGGGACAGGGGCACAGATACGCAGTATTTT. It is translated as CAWNRDRGTDTQYF. Supplemented by reference TRBV30 and TRBJ2-3, the full variable domain reads SQTIHQWPATLVQPVGSPLSLECTVEGTSNPNLYWYRQAAGRGLQLLFYSVGIGQISSEVPQNLSASRPQDRQFILSSKKLLLSDSGFYLCAWNRDRGTDTQYFGPGTRLTVL.

The V gene is TRBV18, the J gene TRBJ1-1; D is ambiguous. CDR1 is KGHSH, CDR2 LQKENI, per germline. Trimming left V 2 bases short and J 0 bases short, with 13 bases between. The CDR3 is made up of 16 amino acids. In DNA form, the CDR3 reads TGTGCCAGCTCACCAAATACCTTAGCCATGAACACTGAAGCTTTCTTT. Translation: CASSPNTLAMNTEAFF.

The chain links TRBV25-1 to TRBJ2-5; tentatively, D is TRBD2 (6 bases). The V gene's germline CDR1 is MGHDK and CDR2 SYGVNS. V lost 8 bases to trimming and J lost 4 bases, with 17 bases between them. The CDR3 extends over 14 amino acids. The CDR3 DNA is TGTGCCAGCCGCCTCGGACGGGGAGGAGAGACCCAGTACTTC. It codes for CASRLGRGGETQYF. Together with reference TRBV25-1 and TRBJ2-5, the CDR3 gives the full variable domain: EADIYQTPRYLVIGTGKKITLECSQTMGHDKMYWYQQDPGMELHLIHYSYGVNSTEKGDLSSESTVSRIRTEHFPLTLESARPSHTSQYLCASRLGRGGETQYFGPGTRLLVL.

This CDR3 reads CASKGQVNTEAFF. The CDR3 DNA is TGTGCCAGCAAGGGACAGGTGAACACTGAAGCTTTCTTT. This rearrangement joins TRBV2 to TRBJ1-1, with 8 bases lining up with TRBD1. The germline V gene encodes CDR1 SNHLY and CDR2 FYNNEI. J lost 0 bases, V lost 7 bases, and 1 base had no gene match. CDR3 length equals 13 residues.

The CDR3 region has the DNA TGTGCCAGCAGAGACAGGGGCGGTGATAAGACCCAGTACTTC. Residues: CASRDRGGDKTQYF. This sequence joins TRBV7-6 and TRBJ2-5, with TRBD1 matching 8 bases. Germline CDR1 is SGHVS and CDR2 is FNYEAQ. CDR3 length: 14 residues. The V gene end was trimmed by 6 bases and the J gene end by 6 bases; junction bases not matched to a gene: 9.

The chain combines TRBV9 with TRBJ2-3, with 9 bases matching TRBD1. V dropped 4 bases and J dropped 3; count of bases not matched to a gene: 12. Germline-derived CDR1 and CDR2 are SGDLS and YYNGEE. CDR3 length: 17 residues. The CDR3 here is CASSYSTGTGTTDTQYF. CDR3 nucleotide sequence: TGTGCCAGCAGCTATTCGACCGGGACAGGGACTACAGATACGCAGTATTTT.